This T cell receptor (beta chain) was documented in a study of post-analysis software for immune sequencing data. The wider study: Patients had relapsing-remitting, secondary progressive or progressive-relapsing multiple sclerosis; some lacked subtype. General observations from the study: A handful of TRBV segments occurring more often in patients than controls included TRBV5-6, TRBV5-1 and TRBV20-1. Diversity measured as normalized Chao1 was significantly lower in multiple sclerosis patients than in controls. Those samples that were prepared in the same batch co-clustered strongly by F measure.

Incorporated into the TCR beta cDNA libraries were unique molecular identifiers, which served to reduce PCR and sequencing biases. Out of roughly 0.85 to 11 million T cells, 480,000 or so cDNA molecules were generated. Each CDR3 protein is one row after TCRdb ran MiXCR on the PCR reads. The sample records more than 350,000 distinct CDR3 sequences, 30% to 45% being singletons. Unmatched junction bases numbered 3, after V lost 5 bases and J lost 2 bases. Germline values: CDR1 SSHAT, CDR2 FNYEAQ (reference sequence). The CDR3 spans 15 residues. This clonotype was counted once. Its antigen is unknown. The chain carries TRBV7-7 and TRBJ2-6, with TRBD2 matching over 7 bases. This TCR derives from a girl under 10 years old with multiple sclerosis. Material for sequencing was blood. DNA of the CDR3: TGTGCCAGCAGCCGGGGGGAGGCTGGGGCCAACGTCCTGACTTTC. It specifies CASSRGEAGANVLTF.